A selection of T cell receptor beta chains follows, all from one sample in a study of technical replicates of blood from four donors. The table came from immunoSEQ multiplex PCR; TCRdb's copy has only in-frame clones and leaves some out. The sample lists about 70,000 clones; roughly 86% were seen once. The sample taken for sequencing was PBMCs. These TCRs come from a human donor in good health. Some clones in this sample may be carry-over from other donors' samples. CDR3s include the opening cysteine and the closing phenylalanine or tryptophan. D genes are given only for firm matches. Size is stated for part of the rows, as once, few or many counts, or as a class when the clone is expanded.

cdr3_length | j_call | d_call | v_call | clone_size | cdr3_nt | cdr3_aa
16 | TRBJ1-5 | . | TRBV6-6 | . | TGTGCCAGCAGTTTAGCTACAGGATATAGCAATCAGCCCCAGCATTTT | CASSLATGYSNQPQHF
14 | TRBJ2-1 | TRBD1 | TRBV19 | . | TGTGCCAGTAGGGGACAGGGGGCGTACAATGAGCAGTTCTTC | CASRGQGAYNEQFF
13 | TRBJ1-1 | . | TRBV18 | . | TGTGCCAGCTCACCACTATCGAACACTGAAGCTTTCTTT | CASSPLSNTEAFF
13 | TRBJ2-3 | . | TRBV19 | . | TGTGCCAGTAGTAAGGTGGGCCCAGATACGCAGTATTTT | CASSKVGPDTQYF
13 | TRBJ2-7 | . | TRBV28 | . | TGTGCCAGCCAGGGGAGCGACACCTACGAGCAGTACTTC | CASQGSDTYEQYF
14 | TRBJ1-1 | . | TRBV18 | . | TGTGCCAGCTCACCGCAGGGACACGGCACTGAAGCTTTCTTT | CASSPQGHGTEAFF
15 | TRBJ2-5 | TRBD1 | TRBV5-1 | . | TGCGCCAGCAGCTTGGGGACAGGGCTGTGGGAGACCCAGTACTTC | CASSLGTGLWETQYF
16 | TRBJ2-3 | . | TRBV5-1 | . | TGCGCCAGCATTGAGGGCGGGGGCTCCTTCACAGATACGCAGTATTTT | CASIEGGGSFTDTQYF
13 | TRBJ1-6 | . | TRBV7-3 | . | TGTGCCAGCAGCCCCTCACACGGGTCACCCCTCCACTTT | CASSPSHGSPLHF
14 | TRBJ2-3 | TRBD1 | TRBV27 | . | TGTGCCAGTAGCCGAGACAGGGACATGGATACGCAGTATTTT | CASSRDRDMDTQYF
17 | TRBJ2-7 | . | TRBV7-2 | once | TGTGCCAGCAGCTTAGGGGTGGCGAGTAGCGGCTCCTACGAGCAGTACTTC | CASSLGVASSGSYEQYF
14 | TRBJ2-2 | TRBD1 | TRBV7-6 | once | TGTGCCAGCAGCTTTTCCGGGACAGTCGGGGAGCTGTTTTTT | CASSFSGTVGELFF
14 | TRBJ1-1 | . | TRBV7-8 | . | TGTGCCAGCAGCTTGCGGGGGGCGGTCACTGAAGCTTTCTTT | CASSLRGAVTEAFF
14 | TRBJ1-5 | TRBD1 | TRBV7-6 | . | TGTGCCAGCAGCTTATCAGGGGGGAATCAGCCCCAGCATTTT | CASSLSGGNQPQHF
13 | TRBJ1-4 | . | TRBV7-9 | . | TGTGCCAGCAGTCGGGAAACTAATGAAAAACTGTTTTTT | CASSRETNEKLFF
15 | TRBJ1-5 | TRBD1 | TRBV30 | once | TGTGCCTGGAGTAAATTGACAGGGCAAAATCAGCCCCAGCATTTT | CAWSKLTGQNQPQHF
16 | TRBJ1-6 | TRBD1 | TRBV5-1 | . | TGCGCCAGCAGCTTGGCCAACAGGGGGCCGGGCTCACCCCTCCACTTT | CASSLANRGPGSPLHF
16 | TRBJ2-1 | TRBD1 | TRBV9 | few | TGTGCCAGCAGCGAGCTCGGGGACAGGTACGACAATGAGCAGTTCTTC | CASSELGDRYDNEQFF
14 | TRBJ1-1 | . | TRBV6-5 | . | TGTGCCAGCAGTTACGATAGTGCGAACACTGAAGCTTTCTTT | CASSYDSANTEAFF
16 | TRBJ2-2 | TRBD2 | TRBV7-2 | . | TGTGCCAGCAGCTTAGTTTCGGGGGGGGACACCGGGGAGCTGTTTTTT | CASSLVSGGDTGELFF
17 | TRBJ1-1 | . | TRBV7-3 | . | TGTGCCAGCAGCTTAACGAAGGAACATCGAGGAAACACTGAAGCTTTCTTT | CASSLTKEHRGNTEAFF
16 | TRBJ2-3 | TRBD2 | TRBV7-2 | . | TGTGCCAGCACGTATAGGACTAGCGGGGGTGGAGATACGCAGTATTTT | CASTYRTSGGGDTQYF
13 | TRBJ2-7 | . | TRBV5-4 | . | TGTGCCAGCAGCAACCGGGAGCGCTACGAGCAGTACTTC | CASSNRERYEQYF
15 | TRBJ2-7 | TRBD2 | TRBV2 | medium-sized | TGTGCCTCACGCCGGGGGACTAGCGGCACCTACGAGCAGTACTTC | CASRRGTSGTYEQYF
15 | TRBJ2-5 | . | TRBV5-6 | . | TGTGCCAGCAGCTTAACAGGGATGGGTCAAGAGACCCAGTACTTC | CASSLTGMGQETQYF
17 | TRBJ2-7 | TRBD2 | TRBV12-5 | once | TGTGCTAGTGGTTCGGGACTAGCGGGGGGGCGGGCCTCCGAGCAGTACTTC | CASGSGLAGGRASEQYF
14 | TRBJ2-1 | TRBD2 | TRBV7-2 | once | TGTGCCAGCGGCCTATGGACTAGCGGGAATGAGCAGTTCTTC | CASGLWTSGNEQFF